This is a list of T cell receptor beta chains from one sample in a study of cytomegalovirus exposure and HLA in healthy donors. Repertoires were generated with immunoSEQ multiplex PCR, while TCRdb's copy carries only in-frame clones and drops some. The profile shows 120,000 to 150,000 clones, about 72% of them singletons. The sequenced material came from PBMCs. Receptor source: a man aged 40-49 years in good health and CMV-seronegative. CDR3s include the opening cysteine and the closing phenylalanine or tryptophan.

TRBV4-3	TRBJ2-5	CASSRPSDRVLQETQYF
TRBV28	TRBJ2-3	CASSGASGSATQYF
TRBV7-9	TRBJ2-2	CASSLGDIGTGELFF
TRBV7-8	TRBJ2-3	CASSLGRGGHTDTQYF
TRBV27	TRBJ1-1	CASSPGGWYAFF
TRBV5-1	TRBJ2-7	CASSLAPSGTTYEQYF
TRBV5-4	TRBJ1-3	CASSLRGSSGNTIYF
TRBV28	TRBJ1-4	CASSPRTASNEKLFF
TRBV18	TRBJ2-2	CASSPATSGGPNTGELFF
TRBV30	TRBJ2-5	CAWNYGGGTQYF
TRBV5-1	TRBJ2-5	CASSSGPGIETQYF
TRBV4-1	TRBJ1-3	CASSPRDSGNTIYF
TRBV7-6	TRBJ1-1	CASSLAWSTEAFF
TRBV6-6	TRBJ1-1	CASSYRGYATEAFF
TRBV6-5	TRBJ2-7	CASSPLGGGFYEQYF
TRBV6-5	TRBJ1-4	CASSSSGTAGEKLFF
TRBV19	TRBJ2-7	CASSWAGLNYEQYF
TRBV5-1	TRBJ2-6	CASSRGDREYGANVLTF
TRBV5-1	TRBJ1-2	CASIGDRGVYGYTF
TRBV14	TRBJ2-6	CASSRASGANVLTF
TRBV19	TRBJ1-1	CASSPSGGATEAFF
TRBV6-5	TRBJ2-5	CASSYSVGEETQYF
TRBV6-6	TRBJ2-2	CASGLAGRSTGELFF
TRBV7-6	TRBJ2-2	CASSRGGTGELFF
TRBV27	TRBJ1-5	CASSPAGRARNQPQHF
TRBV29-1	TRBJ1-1	CSVGGRGVGTEAFF
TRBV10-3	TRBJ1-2	CAISADRVLTF
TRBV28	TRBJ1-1	CASTLRGTPGGPTEAFF
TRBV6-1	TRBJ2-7	CASSEARYEQYF
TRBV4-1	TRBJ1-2	CASSQGVGDLVGYTF
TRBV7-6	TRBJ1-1	CASSLASDREAFF
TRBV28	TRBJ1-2	CATSPRGNYGYTF
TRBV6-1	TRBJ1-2	CASSPRDSSGTF
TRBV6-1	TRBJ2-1	CASRGAYNEQFF
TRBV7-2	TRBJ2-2	CASSPLGTSGLGGELFF
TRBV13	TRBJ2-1	CASSFGAGGVNEQFF
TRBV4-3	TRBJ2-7	CASSQASGGSSHEQYF